This paragraph covers one T cell receptor (beta chain) sequence. This specimen belongs to a study of early T cells in non-severe SARS-CoV-2 infection. Study as a whole: Chains stayed unpaired after sequencing of bulk RNA from unsorted whole blood.

Looked up from germline, CDR1 is LGHNT and CDR2 is FRNRAP. J lost 13 bases, V lost 5 bases, and 8 bases had no gene match. The CDR3 totals 12 residues. From the 5' RACE reads, TCRdb called clonotypes with MiXCR, one entry per CDR3 protein. Of around 78,000 distinct CDR3 sequences in the sample, over 11% were seen once. The specimen sequenced was whole blood. The clonotype originates from an adult who was a healthcare worker with PCR-confirmed SARS-CoV-2 infection or an uninfected control (not recorded which). The J gene is TRBJ2-1, the V gene TRBV12-5, with TRBD1 matching 7 bases. CDR3 residues: CASGPGTDLQFF. The CDR3 DNA sequence: TGTGCTAGTGGTCCGGGGACAGATCTACAGTTCTTC.